Described below is a single TCR beta chain sequence and its context. Its antigen is unknown. The data are from a study of OX40 agonist ivuxolimab in advanced cancers. Study summary: An agonistic human IgG2 monoclonal antibody against OX40 (CD134) was given. Participants could have had prior anti-PD-1, anti-PD-L1 or anti-CTLA-4 therapy, and about 37% had some.

General study findings and limits: Among T cells, CD8+ cells averaged more expanded clones than CD4+ cells. Not determined was the antigen specificity of the expanded peripheral T cells.

Some clones are missing from TCRdb's copy, which holds only in-frame ones; the method was immunoSEQ multiplex PCR. The data contain about 94,000 clones, roughly 87% of them seen just once; the ten biggest clones take up about 0.3%. Losses at the gene ends were 0 bases for V and 4 bases for J; bases not matched to a gene: 5. Germline CDR1 is SGHNT and CDR2 is YYREEE (reference sequence). The CDR3 sequence is 15 residues long. This chain connects TRBV5-4 to TRBJ1-2; 8 nucleotides align to TRBD1. The sequencing here drew on CD4+ or CD8+ T cells sorted from blood, taken in a trial of the OX40 agonist ivuxolimab. This TCR derives from an adult with an advanced solid tumor such as melanoma, head and neck, liver or kidney cancer. CDR3 sequence reads: CASSLARTGPYGYTF. CDR3 in DNA: TGTGCCAGCAGCTTGGCCAGGACAGGGCCCTATGGCTACACCTTC.